These 12 T cell receptor beta chains were sequenced from one sample in a study of vaccination effects on CD4 cells after COVID-19. ViraFEST used viral peptide pools to expand antigen-specific CD4+ T cells before sequencing. Scientists isolated CD4+ T cells after an approximately 9-day culture period ended. It was between March and December 2020 that the person had a SARS-CoV-2 infection confirmed by PCR. Measured with immunoSEQ multiplex PCR; TCRdb has only the in-frame clones, and not every one. Counted here are tens of thousands of clones, approximately 78% occurring once; the ten biggest clones make up 28%. Their specific antigens are unknown. The sequencing used CD4+ T cells from PBMCs cultured with a peptide pool, collected before COVID-19 vaccination. These TCRs come from a human donor who had a prior SARS-CoV-2 infection.

The V call is TRBV4-3, the J call TRBJ2-1, with no clear D. V lost 0 bases and J lost 8, with 8 bases in between. CDR3 length: 13 residues. CDR1 and CDR2 (germline): LGHNA, YSLEER. CDR3 nucleotide sequence: TGCGCCAGCAGCCAAGACCGCGGTGATGAGCAGTTCTTC. It is translated as CASSQDRGDEQFF.

This rearrangement joins TRBV6-5 to TRBJ1-1; a weak D match, TRBD1 (5 bases). The CDR3 is 15 residues long. V gave up 0 bases and J gave up 3 bases, with 11 bases separating them. Germline V gives CDR1 MNHEY, CDR2 SVGAGI. The CDR3 is CASSYSGPRDTEAFF. The DNA for the CDR3 is TGTGCCAGCAGTTACTCGGGACCGAGGGACACTGAAGCTTTCTTT.

The chain has TRBV21-1 and TRBJ1-1. TRBV21-1 is termed a pseudogene. The CDR3 is 14 residues long. CDR3 in amino acids: CAKAERGANTEAFF. As DNA, the CDR3 is TGTGCCAAGGCGGAACGGGGCGCGAACACTGAAGCTTTCTTT.

This chain connects TRBV19 to TRBJ1-2; 9 bases line up with TRBD1. The trim removed 3 bases at V and 6 bases at J, leaving 5 bases unmatched. Germline CDR1 LNHDA, CDR2 SQIVND (reference sequence). The CDR3 has 14 amino acids. This chain's CDR3 is CASSIPGQGHGYTF. The CDR3 nucleotides are TGTGCCAGTAGTATCCCGGGACAGGGCCATGGCTACACCTTC.

This sequence joins TRBV7-9 and TRBJ2-7; D is ambiguous. Germline CDR1 SEHNR, CDR2 FQNEAQ (reference sequence). V was trimmed by 2 bases and J by 1 base, leaving 9 bases between them. The CDR3 sequence is 14 residues long. For the CDR3, the DNA is TGTGCCAGCAGCTTACTTTCCGGTTCCTACGAGCAGTACTTC. Amino acids: CASSLLSGSYEQYF.

This clone was detected only once. This chain joins TRBV11-3 and TRBJ2-3; D is uncertain. V lost 1 base, J lost 4 bases, and 6 bases lay in between. The CDR3 runs to 13 residues. The germline V gene encodes CDR1 SGHNT and CDR2 YENEEA. CDR3 coding DNA: TGTGCCAGCAGCTTAGCGGCGGCAGATACGCAGTATTTT. Protein product: CASSLAAADTQYF.

J is TRBJ1-4 and V is TRBV2; 10 nucleotides match TRBD1. V was pared by 6 bases and J by 0 bases, with 4 bases of the junction left unmatched. The CDR3 runs to 16 residues. Germline V gene data show CDR1 as SNHLY and CDR2 as FYNNEI. The CDR3 loop reads CASRGDRGATNEKLFF. The CDR3 DNA sequence: TGTGCCAGCAGGGGGGACAGGGGAGCAACTAATGAAAAACTGTTTTTT.

This chain joins TRBV7-8 and TRBJ1-1; D is unclear. The germline V gene encodes CDR1 SGHVS and CDR2 FQNEAQ. This CDR3 region has 15 residues. Trimming pared 5 bases from V and 2 bases from J, leaving 15 bases between. The CDR3: CASSHERLPNTEAFF. CDR3 nucleotides: TGTGCCAGCAGCCACGAAAGATTGCCAAACACTGAAGCTTTCTTT.

The chain has TRBV3-1 (or the pseudogene TRBV3-2) and TRBJ2-3; TRBD2 matches at 9 bases. The V segment lost 0 bases and the J segment 1 base; nucleotides outside the gene matches: 8. CDR1 is LGHDT and CDR2 is YNNKEL in the germline V gene (reference sequence). This CDR3 contains 18 residues. The DNA for the CDR3 is TGTGCCAGCAGCCAAGATTCTTGGCGGGGGGGACGCACAGATACGCAGTATTTT. Translating it yields CASSQDSWRGGRTDTQYF.

The chain couples TRBV3-1 (or the pseudogene TRBV3-2) to TRBJ2-1, with D hard to call. This CDR3 has 17 amino acids. Trimming removed 1 base from V and 0 bases from J, with 13 bases in between. The germline gives CDR1 LGHDT, CDR2 YNNKEL (reference sequence). CDR3 coding DNA: TGTGCCAGCAGCCAAGGCTTTATCAGAGGCTCCTACAATGAGCAGTTCTTC. This translates into CASSQGFIRGSYNEQFF.

V is TRBV11-3 and J is TRBJ2-7, with 7 bases matching TRBD1. Germline V gives CDR1 SGHNT, CDR2 YENEEA. V shed 4 bases, J shed 2 bases, and the junction held 8 bases outside the gene matches. This CDR3 comprises 15 residues. CDR3 sequence: CASSSLTGKTYEQYF. The DNA for the CDR3 is TGTGCCAGCAGCTCCCTGACAGGGAAGACCTACGAGCAGTACTTC.

V gene TRBV18 combines with J gene TRBJ2-7, with D hard to call. Germline CDR1 reads KGHSH; CDR2 reads LQKENI. The CDR3 spans 14 residues. V lost 2 bases to trimming and J lost 2 bases, with 10 bases between them. CDR3: CASSPRQATYEQYF. Here the CDR3 DNA reads TGTGCCAGCTCACCAAGGCAGGCCACCTACGAGCAGTACTTC.